Listed below are T cell receptor beta chains from one sample, sequenced in a study of OX40 agonist ivuxolimab in advanced cancers. Libraries were prepared by immunoSEQ multiplex PCR; TCRdb keeps only in-frame clonotypes and omits some of them. Among approximately 75,000 clones, roughly nine tenths were seen once, and the ten largest hold about 0.4%. The sample consisted of CD4+ or CD8+ T cells sorted from blood, taken in a trial of the OX40 agonist ivuxolimab. The receptors shown here come from an adult with an advanced solid tumor such as melanoma, head and neck, liver or kidney cancer. Each CDR3 is given with its conserved first and last residue. The D gene is left open where the match is weak. The size entry is marked missing in some rows and otherwise reads once, few, many or a size class.

CDR3nt,CDR3aa,j_gene,v_gene,abundance,d_gene
TGCAGCGTTGAAGGCCTTGGGGGAGATGAGCAGTTCTTC,CSVEGLGGDEQFF,TRBJ2-1,TRBV29-1,.,.
TGTGCCAGTAGGTCGCCCTCCGGGAGTTTCTCAGATACGCAGTATTTT,CASRSPSGSFSDTQYF,TRBJ2-3,TRBV19,.,.
TGCGCCAGCAGCCAAGTGGCTAATCAGCCCCAGCATTTT,CASSQVANQPQHF,TRBJ1-5,TRBV4-1,.,.
TGCGCCAGCAGCCAAGATCGTGAGGGTCTGGGGCGCACCGGGGAGCTGTTTTTT,CASSQDREGLGRTGELFF,TRBJ2-2,TRBV4-1,.,.
TGTGCCAGCAGCTTTGTACAGCTCACCTACGAGCAGTACTTC,CASSFVQLTYEQYF,TRBJ2-7,TRBV7-2,.,.
TGCGCCAGCAGCCAAGATAAGACAGCCACCTACGAGCAGTACTTC,CASSQDKTATYEQYF,TRBJ2-7,TRBV4-3,.,.
TGTGCCAGCAGCCTAACCTCCGGGACTAGCGGGAGGAAGATAGAGACCCAGTACTTC,CASSLTSGTSGRKIETQYF,TRBJ2-5,TRBV11-2,.,TRBD2
TGTGCCAGCCGCCGGTCTGGGGCAAGCGCTAACTATGGCTACACCTTC,CASRRSGASANYGYTF,TRBJ1-2,TRBV7-9,.,.
TGTGCCAGCAGCTCCCCACCGGGTTTCACCGGGGAGCTGTTTTTT,CASSSPPGFTGELFF,TRBJ2-2,TRBV9,.,.
TGTGCCAGCACCCGCCTCCGGGACTCTCTATGGGCTTTT,CASTRLRDSLWAF,TRBJ2-3,TRBV28,.,.
TGCGCCAGCAGCCCGATGCCTAGCGGGGAATACGAGCAGTACTTC,CASSPMPSGEYEQYF,TRBJ2-7,TRBV5-1,.,TRBD2
TGTGCCAGCAGTTACTCTTTCGCCTTCACAGATACGCAGTATTTT,CASSYSFAFTDTQYF,TRBJ2-3,TRBV6-5,.,.
TGCGCCAGCAGCTTAAGTCCCCCGATTTTCAATGAGCAGTTCTTC,CASSLSPPIFNEQFF,TRBJ2-1,TRBV5-1,.,.
TGTGCCAGCAGTTTACAGGGGTTATATGGCTACACCTTC,CASSLQGLYGYTF,TRBJ1-2,TRBV7-2,.,TRBD1
TGCGCCAGCAGTGAGTCGACTGGGGGTACGGAGACCCAGTACTTC,CASSESTGGTETQYF,TRBJ2-5,TRBV10-1,.,.
TGTGCCAGCAGCTTAGATTCCGGGTCAGATACGCAGTATTTT,CASSLDSGSDTQYF,TRBJ2-3,TRBV7-2,.,.
TGTGCCAGCAGCCAACAGGAGGCAACTAATGAAAAACTGTTTTTT,CASSQQEATNEKLFF,TRBJ1-4,TRBV6-1,.,.
TGCGCCAGCAGCGCCCAGGGGGGGTACAATGAGCAGTTCTTC,CASSAQGGYNEQFF,TRBJ2-1,TRBV5-1,.,.
TGCAGCGTCGACCAGGGGACCGGTTTGAACACTGAAGCTTTCTTT,CSVDQGTGLNTEAFF,TRBJ1-1,TRBV29-1,.,.
TGTGCCAGTAGTCCGGGACTATCGAATGAGCAGTTCTTC,CASSPGLSNEQFF,TRBJ2-1,TRBV19,once,TRBD2
TGTGCCAGCAGTGAACAGGGCGGGGGGAGAAGCACAGATACGCAGTATTTT,CASSEQGGGRSTDTQYF,TRBJ2-3,TRBV25-1,.,TRBD2
TGTGCCAGCAGCCCTCCATATCTAGCGGGGGGATACTCCTACAATGAGCAGTTCTTC,CASSPPYLAGGYSYNEQFF,TRBJ2-1,TRBV5-4,.,TRBD2
TGTGCCAGCAGCTCCTACAAGACAGGGGCCTACGAGCAGTACTTC,CASSSYKTGAYEQYF,TRBJ2-7,TRBV9,.,TRBD1
TGTGCCAGCAGTGGACTGACGGGAGGAAACCAAGAGACCCAGTACTTC,CASSGLTGGNQETQYF,TRBJ2-5,TRBV2,.,TRBD2
TGTGCCAGCAGCTTAGAGGCGACAGGGTCCGAGCAGTACTTC,CASSLEATGSEQYF,TRBJ2-7,TRBV7-2,.,TRBD1
TGTGCCAGCAGACGGGACAGGGGAGAGACCCAGTACTTC,CASRRDRGETQYF,TRBJ2-5,TRBV11-1,.,TRBD1
TGTGCCAGCACCACGGACGGTCTAGAGTACTTC,CASTTDGLEYF,TRBJ2-7,TRBV6-1,once,.
TGTGCCAGCAGTTTCCCCCCCGGAGGAGAGCAGTTCTTC,CASSFPPGGEQFF,TRBJ2-1,TRBV27,.,.
TGCGCCAGCTCCCAAGCCAGTATCCTACCCACAGATACGCAGTATTTT,CASSQASILPTDTQYF,TRBJ2-3,TRBV5-1,once,.
TGTGCCAGCAGTTACTCAGGGGTAGGGTCGGAGACCCAGTACTTC,CASSYSGVGSETQYF,TRBJ2-5,TRBV6-6,.,.
TGTGCCAGCGAAGTAGGGAGCTCCTACGAGCAGTACTTC,CASEVGSSYEQYF,TRBJ2-7,TRBV6-1,once,.
TGCAGCGACATTAGCGGGAGAATAGATACGCAGTATTTT,CSDISGRIDTQYF,TRBJ2-3,TRBV29-1,.,TRBD2
TGTGCCAGCAGACCGACAGGGGGCCGAGATACGCAGTATTTT,CASRPTGGRDTQYF,TRBJ2-3,TRBV6-5,.,TRBD1
TGTGCCAGCAGGAGTAGCGGGGGGGCGTCGAATGAGCAGTTCTTC,CASRSSGGASNEQFF,TRBJ2-1,TRBV9,.,TRBD2
TGTGCCAGCAGCCCGCGGACAGGGGGGGGGTCAACTAATGAAAAACTGTTTTTT,CASSPRTGGGSTNEKLFF,TRBJ1-4,TRBV7-2,.,TRBD1
TGTGCCAGCAGCTCACCCTGGGGGAACACTGAAGCTTTCTTT,CASSSPWGNTEAFF,TRBJ1-1,TRBV7-9,once,.